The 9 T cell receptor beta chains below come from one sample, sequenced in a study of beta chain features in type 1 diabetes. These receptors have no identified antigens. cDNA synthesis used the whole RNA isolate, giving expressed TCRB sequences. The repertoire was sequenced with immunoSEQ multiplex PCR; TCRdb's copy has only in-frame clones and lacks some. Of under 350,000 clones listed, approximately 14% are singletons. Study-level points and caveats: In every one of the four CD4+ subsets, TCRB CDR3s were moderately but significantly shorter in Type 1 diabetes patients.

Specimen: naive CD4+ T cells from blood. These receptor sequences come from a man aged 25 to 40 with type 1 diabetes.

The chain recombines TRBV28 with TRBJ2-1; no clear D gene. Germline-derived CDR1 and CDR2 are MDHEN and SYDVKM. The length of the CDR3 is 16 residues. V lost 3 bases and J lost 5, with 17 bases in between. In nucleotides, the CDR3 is TGTGCCAGCAGTTTCCTAGGAGTCCCATCGGACAATGAGCAGTTCTTC. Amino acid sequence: CASSFLGVPSDNEQFF.

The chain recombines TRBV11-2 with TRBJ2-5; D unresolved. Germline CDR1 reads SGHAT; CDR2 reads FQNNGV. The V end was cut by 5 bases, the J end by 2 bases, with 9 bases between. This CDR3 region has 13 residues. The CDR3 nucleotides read TGTGCCAGCAGCCCGCGCAATCAAGAGACCCAGTACTTC. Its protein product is CASSPRNQETQYF.

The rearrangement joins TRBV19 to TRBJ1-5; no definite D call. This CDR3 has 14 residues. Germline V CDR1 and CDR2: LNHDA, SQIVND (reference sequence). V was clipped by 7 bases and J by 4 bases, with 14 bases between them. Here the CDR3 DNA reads TGTGCCAGTACCGTAGGCCGGGAAAATCAGCCCCAGCATTTT. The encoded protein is CASTVGRENQPQHF.

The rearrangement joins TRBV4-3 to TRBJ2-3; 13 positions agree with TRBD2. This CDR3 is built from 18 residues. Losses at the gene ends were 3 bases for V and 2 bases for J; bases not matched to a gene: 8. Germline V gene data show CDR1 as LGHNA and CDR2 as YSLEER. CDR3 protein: CASSHGGTSGITTDTQYF. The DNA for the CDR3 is TGCGCCAGCAGCCATGGCGGGACTAGCGGGATAACCACAGATACGCAGTATTTT.

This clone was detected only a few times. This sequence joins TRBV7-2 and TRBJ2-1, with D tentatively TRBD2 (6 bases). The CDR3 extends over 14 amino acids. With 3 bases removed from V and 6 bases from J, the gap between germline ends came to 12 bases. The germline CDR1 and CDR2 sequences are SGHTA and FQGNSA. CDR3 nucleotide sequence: TGTGCCAGCAGCTTTGCAAGACTAGGCAATGAGCAGTTCTTC. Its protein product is CASSFARLGNEQFF.

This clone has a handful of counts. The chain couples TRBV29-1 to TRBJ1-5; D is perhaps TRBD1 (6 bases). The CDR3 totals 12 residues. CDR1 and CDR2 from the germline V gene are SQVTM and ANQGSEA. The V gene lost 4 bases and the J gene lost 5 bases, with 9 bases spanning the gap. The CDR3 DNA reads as TGCAGCGTTGGGACAGTGGATCAGCCCCAGCATTTT. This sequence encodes CSVGTVDQPQHF.

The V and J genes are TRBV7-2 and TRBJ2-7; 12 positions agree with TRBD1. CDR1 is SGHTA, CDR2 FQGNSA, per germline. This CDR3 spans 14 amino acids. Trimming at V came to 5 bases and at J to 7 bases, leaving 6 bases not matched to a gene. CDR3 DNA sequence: TGTGCCAGCAGCGGGGACAGGGGGCAGCGGGAGCAGTACTTC. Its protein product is CASSGDRGQREQYF.

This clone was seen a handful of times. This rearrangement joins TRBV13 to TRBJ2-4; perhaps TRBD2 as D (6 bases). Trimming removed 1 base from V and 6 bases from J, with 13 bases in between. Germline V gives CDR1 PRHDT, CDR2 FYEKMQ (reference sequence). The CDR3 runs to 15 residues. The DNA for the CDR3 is TGTGCCAGCAGCTTAGAGACGGAGGGCGGAAACATTCAGTACTTC. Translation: CASSLETEGGNIQYF. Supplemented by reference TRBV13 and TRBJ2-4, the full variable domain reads AAGVIQSPRHLIKEKRETATLKCYPIPRHDTVYWYQQGPGQDPQFLISFYEKMQSDKGSIPDRFSAQQFSDYHSELNMSSLELGDSALYFCASSLETEGGNIQYFGAGTRLSVL.

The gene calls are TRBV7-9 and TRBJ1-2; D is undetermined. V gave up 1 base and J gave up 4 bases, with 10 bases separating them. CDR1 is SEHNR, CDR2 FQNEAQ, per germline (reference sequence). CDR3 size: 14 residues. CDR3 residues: CASSLGREIYGYTF. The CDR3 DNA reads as TGTGCCAGCAGCTTAGGACGGGAGATCTATGGCTACACCTTC.